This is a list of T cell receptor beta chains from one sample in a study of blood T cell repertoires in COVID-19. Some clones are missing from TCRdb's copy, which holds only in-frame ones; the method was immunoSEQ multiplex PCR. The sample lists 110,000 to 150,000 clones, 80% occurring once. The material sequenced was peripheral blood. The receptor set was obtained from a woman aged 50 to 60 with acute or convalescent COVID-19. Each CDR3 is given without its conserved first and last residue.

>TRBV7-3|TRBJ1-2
ASSLNVDSLSNYGYT
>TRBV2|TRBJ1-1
ASSGDYTEAF
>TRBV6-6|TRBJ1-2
ASSYSSRAQGGGYT
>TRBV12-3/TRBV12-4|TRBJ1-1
ASSLDSGGQAF
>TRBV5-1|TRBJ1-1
ASSLGQGMNTEAF
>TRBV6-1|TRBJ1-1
ASSSLTGNTEAF
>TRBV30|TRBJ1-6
AWQGSYNSPLH
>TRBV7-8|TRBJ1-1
ASSSTRGHPTEAF
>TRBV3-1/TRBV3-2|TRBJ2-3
ASSQDPGLAGGRHTQY
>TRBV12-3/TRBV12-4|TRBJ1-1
ASSPGGANSGF
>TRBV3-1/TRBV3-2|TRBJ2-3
ASGQGQVTDTQY
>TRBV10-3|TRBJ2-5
AISDNLNGGAETQY
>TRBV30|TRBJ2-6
AWSDRFLRGANVLT
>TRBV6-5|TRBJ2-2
ASSYSGGTGELF
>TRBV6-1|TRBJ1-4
ASSEGAREKLF
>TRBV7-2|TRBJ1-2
ASSSAGTGDYGYT
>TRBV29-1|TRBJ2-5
SVTTAGGPETQY
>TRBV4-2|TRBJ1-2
ASSQEWLGTSDGYT
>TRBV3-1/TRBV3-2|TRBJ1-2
ASSQDADRLDGYT
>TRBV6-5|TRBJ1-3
ASGRGNTIY
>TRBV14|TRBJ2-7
ASSPNLDSYEQY
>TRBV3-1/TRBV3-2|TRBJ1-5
ASSQEGRLQPQH
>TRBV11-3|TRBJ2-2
ASSYYTNTGELF
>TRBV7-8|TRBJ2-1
ASSSGLAGIDEQF
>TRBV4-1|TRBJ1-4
ASSQEGTEKEKLF
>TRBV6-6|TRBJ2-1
ASSPNGGLNSYNEQF
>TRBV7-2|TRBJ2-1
ASQRGDSYNEQF
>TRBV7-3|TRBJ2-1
ASRSNNEQF
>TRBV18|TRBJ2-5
ASSPYAGGETQY
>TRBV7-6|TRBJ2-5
ASSLVLGGRFGETQY
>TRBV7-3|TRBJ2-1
ASSSSGNEQF
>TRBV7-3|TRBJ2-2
ASSRGQLANTGELF
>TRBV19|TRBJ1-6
ASSTDRDSYNSPLH
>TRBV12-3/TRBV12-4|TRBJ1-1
ASSLSRNTEAF
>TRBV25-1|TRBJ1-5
ASSEKQGNPNSNQPQH
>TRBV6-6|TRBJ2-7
ASSYSGAGVSYEQY
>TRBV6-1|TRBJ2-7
ASSEGGIPYEQY
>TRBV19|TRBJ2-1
ASSNSGGPSGQF
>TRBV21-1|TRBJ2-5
ASSKKPSWETQY
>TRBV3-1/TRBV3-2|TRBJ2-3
ASSFRRQLRDTQY
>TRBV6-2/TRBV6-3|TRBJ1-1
ASSWNRDRVGEAF